Below are 21 T cell receptor beta chains sequenced from a single sample in a study of T cell repertoires in cytomegalovirus infection. TCRdb redid the calling of the reads with MiXCR, one entry per CDR3 protein. The sample includes just under 300,000 distinct CDR3 sequences, about a tenth seen only once; the top ten take 2% to 3%. Sequenced sample: PBMCs. The receptors were sampled from a human donor in good health (CMV status not recorded). Some clones in this sample may be carry-over from other donors' samples.

This clonotype has ten or more counts. V is TRBV6-6 and J is TRBJ1-1; D is uncertain. V dropped 4 bases and J dropped 0 bases, with 6 bases sitting between them. The CDR3 covers 13 residues. Germline CDR1 is MNHNY and CDR2 is SVGAGI (reference sequence). The CDR3 sequence is CASSLEMNTEAFF. Here the CDR3 DNA reads TGTGCCAGCAGTTTGGAGATGAACACTGAAGCTTTCTTT.

The table lists this clonotype with many counts. The J gene is TRBJ2-5, the V gene TRBV5-5; D is possibly TRBD2 (6 bases). The CDR3 covers 14 residues. Germline CDR1 and CDR2: SGHKS and YYEKEE (reference sequence). The V end lost 4 bases, the J end lost 4 bases, and 14 bases lay between the germline ends. CDR3 nucleotides: TGTGCCAGCAGCCAGGACCGGGGAGGAGAGACCCAGTACTTC. Encoded protein: CASSQDRGGETQYF. Full variable domain (missing parts from reference TRBV5-5 and TRBJ2-5): DAGVTQSPTHLIKTRGQQVTLRCSPISGHKSVSWYQQVLGQGPQFIFQYYEKEERGRGNFPDRFSARQFPNYSSELNVNALLLGDSALYLCASSQDRGGETQYFGPGTRLLVL.

The chain combines TRBV6-5 with TRBJ2-4; tentative D call: TRBD2 (5 bases). The V end lost 3 bases, the J end lost 2 bases, and 11 bases lay between the germline ends. CDR3 length: 15 residues. Germline V lookup: CDR1 MNHEY, CDR2 SVGAGI. CDR3 bases: TGTGCCAGCAGTTATTTCGGGGATACCAAAAACATTCAGTACTTC. Translating it yields CASSYFGDTKNIQYF.

V is TRBV25-1 and J is TRBJ2-2; TRBD1 is a possible D gene (6 bases). Deletions cut 7 bases from V and 1 base from J, with 10 bases between. The germline CDR1 and CDR2 sequences are MGHDK and SYGVNS. CDR3 length equals 14 residues. This chain's CDR3 is CASTRQENTGELFF. CDR3 DNA: TGTGCCAGCACCCGACAGGAGAACACCGGGGAGCTGTTTTTT. Full variable domain (rest looked up from reference TRBV25-1 and TRBJ2-2): EADIYQTPRYLVIGTGKKITLECSQTMGHDKMYWYQQDPGMELHLIHYSYGVNSTEKGDLSSESTVSRIRTEHFPLTLESARPSHTSQYLCASTRQENTGELFFGEGSRLTVL.

The chain couples TRBV20-1 to TRBJ2-2, with TRBD2 matching 8 bases. Looked up from germline, CDR1 is DFQATT and CDR2 is SNEGSKA (reference sequence). J was trimmed by 4 bases and V by 0 bases; bases with no gene match: 13. CDR3 size: 18 residues. CDR3 loop: CSARESVGGAGGTGELFF. In nucleotides, the CDR3 is TGCAGTGCTAGAGAGTCAGTCGGGGGGGCCGGTGGCACCGGGGAGCTGTTTTTT.

At least ten counts were recorded for this clonotype. The rearrangement links TRBV2 to TRBJ2-1, with TRBD2 matching 8 bases. Germline V CDR1 and CDR2: SNHLY, FYNNEI. Losses at the gene ends were 6 bases for V and 7 bases for J; bases not matched to a gene: 5. This CDR3 contains 13 residues. CDR3 residues: CASRRGGVNEQFF. Written as DNA, the CDR3 is TGTGCCAGCAGACGGGGGGGCGTAAATGAGCAGTTCTTC.

As regards this clonotype: A much larger clone differs by one base, so this may be a read error. This chain links TRBV5-4 with TRBJ2-5, with D perhaps matching TRBD2 (5 bases). Germline V CDR1 and CDR2: SGHNT, YYREEE (reference sequence). This CDR3 is built from 12 residues. V dropped 2 bases and J dropped 3 bases, with 5 bases sitting between them. The CDR3 DNA reads as TGTGCCAGCAGCTTCGGGGAAGAGACCCAGTACTTC. This sequence encodes CASSFGEETQYF. Combining the CDR3 with reference TRBV5-4 and TRBJ2-5 gives the whole variable domain ETGVTQSPTHLIKTRGQQVTLRCSSQSGHNTVSWYQQALGQGPQFIFQYYREEENGRGNFPPRFSGLQFPNYSSELNVNALELDDSALYLCASSFGEETQYFGPGTRLLVL.

As concerns this clonotype: The junction departs from the called germline gene at one end, perhaps through a read error. The chain has TRBV28 and TRBJ2-1; TRBD1 agrees at 8 bases. Per the germline V gene, CDR1 is MDHEN and CDR2 is SYDVKM. The CDR3 has 15 residues. CDR3 nucleotides: TGTGCCAGCAGTTCCCAAGACAGGGGCCACAATAAGCAGTTCTTC. Translated, it gives CASSSQDRGHNKQFF.

In this sample, this clonotype turned up many times. The chain carries TRBV23-1 and TRBJ1-5, with 10 bases identical to TRBD1. TRBV23-1 is annotated as an ORF whose role is uncertain. The ends lost 5 bases at V and 4 bases at J; junction bases unmatched: 8. This CDR3 comprises 16 residues. The CDR3: CASSDGTGEINQPQHF. Here the CDR3 DNA reads TGCGCCAGCAGTGACGGGACAGGGGAAATTAATCAGCCCCAGCATTTT.

There are a few counts of this clonotype. The chain carries TRBV20-1 and TRBJ1-5, with 9 nucleotides matching TRBD1. J lost 3 bases, V lost 4 bases, and 4 bases had no gene match. The CDR3 loop spans 14 amino acids. Germline V gene lookup returns CDR1 DFQATT and CDR2 SNEGSKA (reference sequence). Here the CDR3 reads CSAKTGGTNQPQHF. The DNA of the CDR3 is TGCAGTGCTAAGACAGGGGGGACCAATCAGCCCCAGCATTTT.

In this sample, this clonotype turned up many times. The J gene is TRBJ2-2, the V gene TRBV10-3; no clear D gene. The length of the CDR3 is 13 residues. Trimming stripped 4 bases from V and 4 bases from J, with 7 bases between. Germline CDR1 ENHRY, CDR2 SYGVKD. As DNA, the CDR3 is TGTGCCATCAGTGGTCCTGGCACCGGGGAGCTGTTTTTT. Translation gives CAISGPGTGELFF.

In this sample, this clonotype turned up many times. The CDR3 DNA reads as TGCAGTGCTAGGGGTCAATGGGGCACAGATACGCAGTATTTT. Protein: CSARGQWGTDTQYF. The rearrangement links TRBV20-1 to TRBJ2-3, with D unclear. Germline CDR1 and CDR2: DFQATT and SNEGSKA (reference sequence). Trimming stripped 3 bases from V and 1 base from J, with 11 bases between. This CDR3 has 14 residues.

The sample holds many counts of this clonotype. This rearrangement joins TRBV13 to TRBJ1-1, with a possible D match to TRBD1 (6 bases). Trimming pared 1 base from V and 4 bases from J, leaving 16 bases between. Germline lookup yields CDR1 PRHDT and CDR2 FYEKMQ (reference sequence). This CDR3 spans 16 amino acids. The CDR3 loop reads CASSLVFRGASTEAFF. CDR3 nucleotides: TGTGCCAGCAGCTTAGTATTTCGGGGGGCGAGCACTGAAGCTTTCTTT. Filled out from reference TRBV13 and TRBJ1-1, the complete variable domain reads AAGVIQSPRHLIKEKRETATLKCYPIPRHDTVYWYQQGPGQDPQFLISFYEKMQSDKGSIPDRFSAQQFSDYHSELNMSSLELGDSALYFCASSLVFRGASTEAFFGQGTRLTVV.

This clonotype was recorded many times. V usage is TRBV28 and J usage is TRBJ1-1, with D possibly matching TRBD1 (5 bases). Trimming left V 6 bases short and J 4 bases short, with 6 bases between. The CDR3 has 11 amino acids. Per the germline V gene, CDR1 is MDHEN and CDR2 is SYDVKM. Here the CDR3 reads CASRGTTEAFF. In nucleotides, the CDR3 is TGTGCCAGCAGAGGGACCACTGAAGCTTTCTTT.

Regarding this clonotype: Mismatch with germline at one junction end may stem from a read error. J is TRBJ1-6 and V is TRBV10-2; 9 nucleotides line up with TRBD1. The CDR3 is 15 residues long. Germline V gene sequence: CDR1 WSHSY, CDR2 SAAADI. The CDR3 nucleotides read TGCACCAGCAGCGGGGACAGGGCTTTTAATTCACCCCTCCACTTT. The encoded protein is CTSSGDRAFNSPLHF.

This clonotype was detected ten times or more. The rearrangement links TRBV7-8 to TRBJ2-1; the D gene is possibly TRBD1 (6 bases). In germline, CDR1 is SGHVS, CDR2 FQNEAQ. This CDR3 comprises 15 residues. Deletions cut 2 bases from V and 4 bases from J, with 12 bases between. The CDR3 DNA reads as TGTGCCAGCAGCTTATTAGGGGGTCCATACAATGAGCAGTTCTTC. This sequence encodes CASSLLGGPYNEQFF.

There are many counts of this clonotype. The chain uses TRBV7-2 and TRBJ2-2, with 11 nucleotides matching TRBD2. In germline, CDR1 is SGHTA, CDR2 FQGNSA. V dropped 5 bases and J dropped 7; count of bases not matched to a gene: 9. The CDR3 runs 16 residues. The CDR3 protein is CASSLSGGAAGGELFF. DNA for the CDR3: TGTGCCAGCAGCCTTAGCGGGGGGGCTGCGGGCGGGGAGCTGTTTTTT. The full variable domain, completed using reference TRBV7-2 and TRBJ2-2, is GAGVSQSPSNKVTEKGKDVELRCDPISGHTALYWYRQSLGQGLEFLIYFQGNSAPDKSGLPSDRFSAERTGGSVSTLTIQRTQQEDSAVYLCASSLSGGAAGGELFFGEGSRLTVL.

This clonotype was seen ten or more times. The J gene is TRBJ2-3, the V gene TRBV7-8; the D gene is possibly TRBD1 (6 bases). The V gene's germline CDR1 is SGHVS and CDR2 FQNEAQ. The length of the CDR3 is 15 residues. The V and J ends lost 4 bases and 5 bases respectively, with 16 bases between them. CDR3 sequence reads: CASSSLDRKIDTQYF. CDR3 coding DNA: TGTGCCAGCAGCTCCTTGGACAGAAAGATAGATACGCAGTATTTT. Full variable domain (remainder filled in from reference TRBV7-8 and TRBJ2-3): GAGVSQSPRYKVAKRGQDVALRCDPISGHVSLFWYQQALGQGPEFLTYFQNEAQLDKSGLPSDRFFAERPEGSVSTLKIQRTQQEDSAVYLCASSSLDRKIDTQYFGPGTRLTVL.

This sequence joins TRBV19 and TRBJ1-1, with TRBD1 as a possible D gene (5 bases). CDR3 length equals 15 residues. V was clipped by 6 bases and J by 3 bases, with 17 bases between them. Germline V lookup: CDR1 LNHDA, CDR2 SQIVND (reference sequence). CDR3 sequence (DNA): TGTGCCAGTAGCTGGGACGCCGGAGGTGACACTGAAGCTTTCTTT. As protein: CASSWDAGGDTEAFF.

This clonotype was recorded at least ten times. The genes are TRBV7-4 and TRBJ1-4, with D perhaps TRBD1 (5 bases). V was pared by 6 bases and J by 1 base, with 21 bases between. The length of the CDR3 is 18 residues. Germline loops: CDR1 SGHVT, CDR2 SQSDAQ. The CDR3 spells CASRPREVRGRTNEKLFF. The CDR3 DNA reads TGTGCCAGCAGACCCCGAGAGGTGAGGGGTCGAACTAATGAAAAACTGTTTTTT. The variable domain in full, with the rest retrieved from reference TRBV7-4 and TRBJ1-4, is GAGVSQSPRYKVAKRGRDVALRCDSISGHVTLYWYRQTLGQGSEVLTYSQSDAQRDKSGRPSGRFSAERPERSVSTLKIQRTEQGDSAVYLCASRPREVRGRTNEKLFFGSGTQLSVL.

This clonotype was seen many times. The J gene is TRBJ1-5, the V gene TRBV19, with 7 nucleotides matching TRBD1. The V segment lost 3 bases and the J segment 5 bases; nucleotides outside the gene matches: 4. The CDR3 contains 14 residues. CDR1 is LNHDA and CDR2 is SQIVND in the germline V gene (reference sequence). CDR3 nucleotides: TGTGCCAGTAGTATCGGGACAGTCGATCAGCCCCAGCATTTT. As protein: CASSIGTVDQPQHF.